This paragraph reports one T cell receptor beta chain. The data are from a study of PD-1 blockade in classical Hodgkin lymphoma. With no exception, relapse followed autologous stem cell transplantation in all patients, and brentuximab vedotin exposure varied. Best responses included complete response and partial response; otherwise, the best response was progressive disease. Germline CDR1 reads SQVTM; CDR2 reads ANQGSEA. The CDR3 sequence is 16 residues long. V was trimmed by 2 bases and J by 1 base, leaving 17 bases between them. Sequencing was performed with immunoSEQ multiplex PCR; in TCRdb, only in-frame clones are kept and a portion is missing. The table records roughly 96,000 clones, roughly nine tenths of them present only once.

J is TRBJ1-2 and V is TRBV29-1; TRBD1 might be the D (5 bases). This TCR was recovered from a human donor with classical Hodgkin lymphoma. This material consisted of peripheral blood mononuclear cells (PBMCs), taken before the second cycle of nivolumab. CDR3 sequence (DNA): TGCAGCGTTGAATTTCCGGGGGTGATAGGTAACTATGGCTACACCTTC. Translation: CSVEFPGVIGNYGYTF.